The entry that follows covers one TCR beta chain sequence. Profiling relied on immunoSEQ multiplex PCR, and the TCRdb table lists in-frame clones only, not all of them. The sample carries around 1,100,000 clones, approximately 77% recorded once. The donor cohort consisted entirely of Caucasian adults residing in Nashville, Tennessee. The data were taken from a study of shared clonotypes between healthy human individuals. Germline V CDR1 and CDR2: MDHEN, SYDVKM. The CDR3 length is 14 residues. Trimming stripped 2 bases from V and 6 bases from J, with 11 bases between. Material for sequencing was memory CD4+ T cells from PBMCs. Described subset: CD45RA-negative fraction. The clonotype originates from a man between 18 and 35 years old in good health. Some clones in this sample may be carry-over from other donors' samples. V usage is TRBV28 and J usage is TRBJ1-5, with D perhaps matching TRBD1 (5 bases). CDR3 DNA: TGTGCCAGCAGTTTAACAGGTAGAGCTCAGCCCCAGCATTTT. This codes for CASSLTGRAQPQHF.